This record looks at one TCR beta chain sequence and its context. This specimen comes from a study of blood T cell repertoires in COVID-19. Study-wide context: Sources were T cells, B-cell-depleted T cells, or PBMCs; the material itself was cDNA or gDNA.

Assay: immunoSEQ multiplex PCR; the TCRdb copy retains only in-frame clones and omits some. The table has around 370,000 clones, about 90% seen once; the top ten hold around 6%. The CDR3 consists of 14 residues. Germline V gene lookup returns CDR1 GTSNPN and CDR2 SVGIG (reference sequence). V lost 1 base, J lost 0 bases, and 9 bases lay in between. Patients at the Seattle site were enrolled during active infection and followed longitudinally. V is TRBV30 and J is TRBJ1-1; a weak D match, TRBD1 (6 bases). This sequence was found in a woman in her forties or fifties with COVID-19, enrolled during active disease. Sequencing used peripheral blood. The CDR3 nucleotides are TGTGCCTGGAGTGCATGGACAGTGAACACTGAAGCTTTCTTT. Amino acid sequence: CAWSAWTVNTEAFF.